Shown below are 10 T cell receptor beta chains from a single sample sequenced in a study of cytomegalovirus exposure and HLA in healthy donors. This PCR relied on a set of 60 Vbeta primers and 13 Jbeta primers. The protocol was immunoSEQ multiplex PCR, while the TCRdb copy is restricted to in-frame clones and leaves out a portion. The sample yields about 180,000 clones, about three quarters seen once. Sequencing was performed on PBMCs. These TCRs come from a woman aged 60-70 years in good health and CMV-seropositive.

This clone has just one count. DNA for the CDR3: TGTGCCAGCAGTTCTGGGACAGCTAGCACAGATACGCAGTATTTT. This translates into CASSSGTASTDTQYF. The V and J genes are TRBV27 and TRBJ2-3, with 7 positions matching TRBD1. This CDR3 has 15 amino acids. Germline-derived CDR1 and CDR2 are MNHEY and SMNVEV (reference sequence). The V gene end was trimmed by 4 bases and the J gene end by 0 bases; junction bases not matched to a gene: 4.

The chain joins TRBV19 to TRBJ1-1; 7 bases match TRBD1. Looked up from germline, CDR1 is LNHDA and CDR2 is SQIVND (reference sequence). V trimming: 5 bases; J trimming: 0 bases; junction bases outside the gene matches: 9. CDR3 size: 16 residues. The CDR3 loop reads CASSSSTGTMNTEAFF. The CDR3 coding sequence is TGTGCCAGTAGTTCCTCGACAGGGACGATGAACACTGAAGCTTTCTTT.

J is TRBJ2-5 and V is TRBV29-1; possibly TRBD2 for D (6 bases). V was shortened by 4 bases and J by 1 base, with 16 bases between the two germline ends. The germline V gene encodes CDR1 SQVTM and CDR2 ANQGSEA. CDR3 length: 15 amino acids. CDR3 in DNA: TGCAGCGTTGGGACCCTGGGGGGAATCCAAGAGACCCAGTACTTC. It yields the protein CSVGTLGGIQETQYF.

The genes are TRBV6-6 and TRBJ2-5; TRBD1 matches 7 bases. The CDR3 has 13 amino acids. V lost 5 bases, J lost 4 bases, and 4 bases stayed unmatched. Germline loops: CDR1 MNHNY, CDR2 SVGAGI (reference sequence). CDR3 DNA sequence: TGTGCCAGCAGTCGACAGGGCTCAGAGACCCAGTACTTC. Its protein is CASSRQGSETQYF.

The V call is TRBV5-4, the J call TRBJ1-4, with a weak D call TRBD1 (5 bases). V lost 0 bases and J 3 bases, leaving 9 bases between the germline ends. Looked up from germline, CDR1 is SGHNT and CDR2 is YYREEE (reference sequence). CDR3 length: 15 residues. The CDR3 here is CASSLGTLSNEKLFF. The CDR3 nucleotides are TGTGCCAGCAGCTTGGGGACACTTTCTAATGAAAAACTGTTTTTT.

The rearrangement joins TRBV27 to TRBJ2-1, with 9 nucleotides matching TRBD2. The ends lost 3 bases at V and 2 bases at J; junction bases unmatched: 11. This CDR3 has 18 residues. Germline CDR1 reads MNHEY; CDR2 reads SMNVEV (reference sequence). As DNA, the CDR3 is TGTGCCAGCAGTTTTGTAAGGGGCGGGGGGGGAACCTACAATGAGCAGTTCTTC. This sequence encodes CASSFVRGGGGTYNEQFF.

This chain links TRBV19 with TRBJ1-3, with a possible D match to TRBD1 (6 bases). This CDR3 region has 14 residues. Germline assignment: CDR1 LNHDA and CDR2 SQIVND (reference sequence). V lost 4 bases and J lost 1, with 8 bases in between. CDR3 amino acids: CASSRTVSGNTIYF. The CDR3 bases are TGTGCCAGTAGTAGGACAGTTTCTGGAAACACCATATATTTT.

The chain carries TRBV5-1 and TRBJ2-5; TRBD2 matches at 10 bases. Germline lookup yields CDR1 SGHRS and CDR2 YFSETQ. The V and J ends lost 4 bases and 2 bases, in that order; junction bases with no gene match: 11. There are 17 residues in the CDR3. The CDR3 reads CASSLSGLAASQETQYF. The CDR3 DNA is TGCGCCAGCAGCCTTAGCGGACTAGCGGCATCTCAAGAGACCCAGTACTTC. The variable domain in full, completed from reference TRBV5-1 and TRBJ2-5, reads KAGVTQTPRYLIKTRGQQVTLSCSPISGHRSVSWYQQTPGQGLQFLFEYFSETQRNKGNFPGRFSGRQFSNSRSEMNVSTLELGDSALYLCASSLSGLAASQETQYFGPGTRLLVL.

This clone was seen a single time. Different DNA sequences within this sample yield the same CDR3. The chain combines TRBV11-2 with TRBJ2-1; D gene uncertain. Trimming removed 0 bases at V and 1 base at J, with 7 bases between. Germline values: CDR1 SGHAT, CDR2 FQNNGV. CDR3 length equals 15 residues. The CDR3 DNA follows: TGTGCCAGCAGCTTAGAGGGCAGATCCTACAATGAGCAGTTCTTC. It specifies CASSLEGRSYNEQFF.

The DNA of the CDR3 is TGTGCCAGCAGCTTAGATCCTCTCTACAATGAGCAGTTCTTC. This translates into CASSLDPLYNEQFF. The V and J genes are TRBV11-2 and TRBJ2-1; D gene unclear. The CDR3 totals 14 residues. Trimming removed 0 bases at V and 3 bases at J, with 6 bases between. Germline CDR1 reads SGHAT; CDR2 reads FQNNGV.